This TCR beta chain came from a study of blood T cell repertoires in COVID-19. Trimming cost V 0 bases and J 6 bases, with 10 bases left between them. This CDR3 is built from 14 residues. Data came from immunoSEQ multiplex PCR; TCRdb stores just in-frame clones and leaves some out. The sample records hundreds of thousands of clones, around 89% being singletons. This TCR came from a man aged 35 to 55 with acute or convalescent COVID-19. V usage is TRBV23-1 and J usage is TRBJ2-3, with a possible D match to TRBD2 (5 bases). TRBV23-1 belongs to the ORF category, with a function that is uncertain. The sample consisted of peripheral blood. CDR3 DNA sequence: TGCGCCAGCAGTCAATCGAGGGATATGGATACGCAGTATTTT. Its translation: CASSQSRDMDTQYF.